Described below is a single TCR beta chain sequence and its context. As yet, its antigen is unknown. CDR1 is ENHRY and CDR2 is SYGVKD in the germline V gene. The CDR3 runs to 14 residues. V lost 0 bases, J lost 5 bases, and 10 bases lay in between. This sample was taken from a study of early T cells in non-severe SARS-CoV-2 infection. At the level of the study: It was bulk RNA from unsorted whole blood that was sequenced, and the chains were unpaired. General study points: There was a bias toward anti-spike CD8 responses in VDJdb matching, which missed private and CD4 specificities.

Researchers tagged individual cDNA molecules with unique molecular identifiers. MiXCR, run by TCRdb on the 5' RACE reads, gives a single entry per CDR3 protein. The sample contains more than 65,000 distinct CDR3 sequences, under 15% of which appear only once. The chain carries TRBV10-3 and TRBJ2-5, with a weak D call TRBD2 (5 bases). The TCR comes from an adult who was a healthcare worker with PCR-confirmed SARS-CoV-2 infection or an uninfected control (not recorded which). Sequenced: whole blood. The CDR3 sequence: CAISESEGAETQYF. The CDR3 DNA reads as TGTGCCATCAGTGAGTCCGAGGGCGCGGAGACCCAGTACTTC.